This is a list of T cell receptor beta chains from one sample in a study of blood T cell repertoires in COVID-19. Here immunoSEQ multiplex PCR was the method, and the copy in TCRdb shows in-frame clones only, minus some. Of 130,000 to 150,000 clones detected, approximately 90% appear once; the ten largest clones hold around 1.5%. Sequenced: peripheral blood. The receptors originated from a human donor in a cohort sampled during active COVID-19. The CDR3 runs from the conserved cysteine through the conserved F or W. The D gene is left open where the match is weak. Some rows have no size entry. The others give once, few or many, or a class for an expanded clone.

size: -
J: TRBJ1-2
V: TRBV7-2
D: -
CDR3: CASSLALGGNYGYTF
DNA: TGTGCCAGCAGCTTAGCGCTGGGGGGGAACTATGGCTACACCTTC

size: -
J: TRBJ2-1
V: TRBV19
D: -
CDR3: CASSASGTYNEQFF
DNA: TGTGCCAGTAGTGCGTCCGGGACCTACAATGAGCAGTTCTTC

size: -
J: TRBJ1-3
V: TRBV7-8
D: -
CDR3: CASSSGLGGGNTIYF
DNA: TGTGCCAGCAGCTCGGGACTCGGGGGAGGAAACACCATATATTTT

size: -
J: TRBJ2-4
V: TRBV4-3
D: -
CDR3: CASSQAGHWAAGSAKNIQYF
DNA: TGCGCCAGCAGCCAAGCTGGTCATTGGGCCGCAGGGTCCGCCAAAAACATTCAGTACTTC

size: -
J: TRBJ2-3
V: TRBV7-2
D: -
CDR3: CASSQWAGTDTQYF
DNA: TGTGCCAGCAGCCAATGGGCAGGCACAGATACGCAGTATTTT

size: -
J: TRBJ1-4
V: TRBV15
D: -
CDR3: CATSRAAGVYEKLFF
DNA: TGTGCCACCAGCAGAGCAGCAGGGGTGTATGAAAAACTGTTTTTT

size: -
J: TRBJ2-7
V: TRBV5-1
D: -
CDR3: CASSLRQGLYEQYF
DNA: TGCGCCAGCAGCTTACGGCAGGGCCTCTACGAGCAGTACTTC

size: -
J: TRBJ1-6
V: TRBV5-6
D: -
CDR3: CASSFAGSPLHF
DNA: TGTGCCAGCAGCTTCGCGGGGTCACCCCTCCACTTT

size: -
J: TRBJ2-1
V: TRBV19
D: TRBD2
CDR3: CARRGGAYNEQFF
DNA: TGTGCCAGGCGGGGAGGGGCCTACAATGAGCAGTTCTTC

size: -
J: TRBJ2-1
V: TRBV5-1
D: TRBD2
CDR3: CASSPRTSGGNEQFF
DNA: TGCGCCAGCAGCCCCCGGACTAGCGGGGGTAATGAGCAGTTCTTC

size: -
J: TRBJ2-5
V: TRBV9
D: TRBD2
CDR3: CASSVEVGGAGQETQYF
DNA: TGTGCCAGCAGCGTAGAGGTCGGGGGGGCCGGCCAAGAGACCCAGTACTTC

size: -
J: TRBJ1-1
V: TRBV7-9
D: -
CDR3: CASSLVIGNTEAFF
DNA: TGTGCCAGCAGCTTAGTCATCGGGAACACTGAAGCTTTCTTT

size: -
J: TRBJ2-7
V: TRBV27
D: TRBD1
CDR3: CASSLDRTHYEQYF
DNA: TGTGCCAGCAGCCTGGACAGGACCCACTACGAGCAGTACTTC

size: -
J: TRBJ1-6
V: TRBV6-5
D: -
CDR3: CASSEYRDSPLHF
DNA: TGTGCCAGCAGCGAGTACAGGGATTCACCCCTCCACTTT

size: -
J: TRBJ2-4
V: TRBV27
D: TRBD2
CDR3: CASSSLGGGAKNIQYF
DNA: TGTGCCAGCTCATCCCTCGGGGGGGGCGCCAAAAACATTCAGTACTTC

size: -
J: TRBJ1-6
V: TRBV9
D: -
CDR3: CASSVEGSGSYNSPLHF
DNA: TGTGCCAGCAGCGTTGAGGGTTCCGGCTCCTATAATTCACCCCTCCACTTT

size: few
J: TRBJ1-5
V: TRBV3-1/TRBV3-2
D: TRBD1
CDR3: CASSRTTGNGQPQHF
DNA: TGTGCCAGCAGCCGTACGACAGGGAACGGGCAGCCCCAGCATTTT

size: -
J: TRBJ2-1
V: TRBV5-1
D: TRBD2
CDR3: CASSSNLAGAYNEQFF
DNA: TGCGCCAGCAGCTCGAATCTAGCGGGGGCATACAATGAGCAGTTCTTC

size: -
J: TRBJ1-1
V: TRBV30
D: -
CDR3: CAWSGMGGSMNTEAFF
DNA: TGTGCCTGGAGTGGTATGGGGGGATCTATGAACACTGAAGCTTTCTTT

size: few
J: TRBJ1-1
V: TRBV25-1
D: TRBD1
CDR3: CASRGQGGTEAFF
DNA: TGTGCCAGCAGGGGACAGGGGGGCACTGAAGCTTTCTTT

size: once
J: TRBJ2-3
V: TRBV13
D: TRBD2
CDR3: CASSPRTSGDITDTQYF
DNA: TGTGCCAGCAGCCCTAGGACTAGCGGGGATATCACAGATACGCAGTATTTT

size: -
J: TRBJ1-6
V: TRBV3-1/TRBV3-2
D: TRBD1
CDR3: CASSRTGTGISPLHF
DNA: TGTGCCAGCAGCCGAACCGGGACAGGGATCTCACCCCTCCACTTT

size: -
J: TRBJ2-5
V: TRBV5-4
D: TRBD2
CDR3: CASSLEGLNKETQYF
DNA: TGTGCCAGCAGCTTGGAGGGACTAAATAAAGAGACCCAGTACTTC

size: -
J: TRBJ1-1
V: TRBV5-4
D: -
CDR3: CASRTDRSYTEAFF
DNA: TGTGCCAGCAGAACGGACAGATCCTACACTGAAGCTTTCTTT

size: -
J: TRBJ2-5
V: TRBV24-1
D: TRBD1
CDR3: CATATGASETQYF
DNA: TGTGCCACGGCAACAGGGGCGTCTGAGACCCAGTACTTC

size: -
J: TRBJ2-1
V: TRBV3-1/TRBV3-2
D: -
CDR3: CASSATGSHEQFF
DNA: TGTGCCAGCAGCGCAACAGGGTCGCATGAGCAGTTCTTC

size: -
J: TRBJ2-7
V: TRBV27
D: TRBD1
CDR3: CASSPGTGVSEQYF
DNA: TGTGCCAGCAGTCCCGGGACAGGGGTCAGCGAGCAGTACTTC

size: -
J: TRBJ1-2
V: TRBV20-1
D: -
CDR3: CSAPGGAGYTF
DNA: TGCAGTGCCCCCGGCGGAGCTGGCTACACCTTC

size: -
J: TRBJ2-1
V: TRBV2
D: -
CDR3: CASSEGSGVPPNEQFF
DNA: TGTGCCAGCAGTGAAGGGTCCGGGGTCCCCCCCAATGAGCAGTTCTTC

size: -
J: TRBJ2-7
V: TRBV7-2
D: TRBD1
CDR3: CASSPSSGTASYEQYF
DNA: TGTGCCAGCAGCCCTAGTTCGGGGACAGCCTCCTACGAGCAGTACTTC

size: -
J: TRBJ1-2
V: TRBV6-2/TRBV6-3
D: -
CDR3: CASSLTLYGYTF
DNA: TGTGCCAGCAGTCTGACACTGTATGGCTACACCTTC

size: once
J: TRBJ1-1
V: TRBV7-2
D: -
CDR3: CASSLAGANTEAFF
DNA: TGTGCCAGCAGCTTAGCAGGGGCGAACACTGAAGCTTTCTTT

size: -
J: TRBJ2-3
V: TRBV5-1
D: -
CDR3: CASSFRTPSTDTQYF
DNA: TGCGCCAGCAGCTTCCGGACACCAAGCACAGATACGCAGTATTTT

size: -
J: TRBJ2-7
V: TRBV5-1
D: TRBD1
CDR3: CASSLRQGASYEQYF
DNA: TGCGCCAGCAGCTTGCGGCAGGGGGCCTCCTACGAGCAGTACTTC

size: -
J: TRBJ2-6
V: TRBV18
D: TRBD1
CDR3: CASSPPTGVGSGANVLTF
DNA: TGTGCCAGCTCACCCCCGACAGGGGTGGGCTCTGGGGCCAACGTCCTGACTTTC

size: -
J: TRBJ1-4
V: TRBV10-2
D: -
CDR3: CASSDPRGGEKLFF
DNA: TGCGCCAGCAGTGACCCCAGGGGTGGGGAAAAACTGTTTTTT

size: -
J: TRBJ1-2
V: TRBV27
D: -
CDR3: CASSWGGAHYGYTF
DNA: TGTGCCAGCAGTTGGGGCGGGGCTCACTATGGCTACACCTTC

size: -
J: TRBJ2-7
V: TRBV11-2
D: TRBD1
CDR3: CASSRGQGSYEQYF
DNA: TGTGCCAGCAGCCGAGGACAGGGGTCCTACGAGCAGTACTTC

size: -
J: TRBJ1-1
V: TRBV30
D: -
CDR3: CAWIRGGTEAFF
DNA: TGTGCCTGGATACGGGGGGGCACTGAAGCTTTCTTT

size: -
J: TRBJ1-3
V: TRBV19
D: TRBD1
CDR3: CASSIGQGAYSGNTIYF
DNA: TGTGCCAGTAGTATAGGGCAGGGGGCATACTCTGGAAACACCATATATTTT

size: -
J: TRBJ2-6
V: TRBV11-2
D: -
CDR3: CASSQTVAGANVLTF
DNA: TGTGCCAGCAGCCAGACAGTTGCTGGGGCCAACGTCCTGACTTTC

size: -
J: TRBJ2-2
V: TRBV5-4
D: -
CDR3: CASSLDRAMSGELFF
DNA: TGTGCCAGCAGCTTGGACAGGGCGATGTCCGGGGAGCTGTTTTTT